This T cell receptor (beta chain) derives from a study of monozygotic twins with inflammatory bowel disease. The CDR3 spans 14 residues. CDR1 and CDR2 (germline): SGHTA, FQGNSA. Nested PCRs of around 15 and 9 cycles, two in total, were run on TCRalpha and TCRbeta cDNA. Each CDR3 protein gets one entry in TCRdb, which reprocessed the 5' RACE reads and gives no DNA. The clone table shows about 170,000 distinct CDR3 sequences, with the ten largest holding approximately 2.8%. This receptor was identified in a human donor with ulcerative colitis or Crohn's disease, or a healthy co-twin of an affected twin (not recorded which). The chain recombines TRBV7-2 with TRBJ2-7. Sequenced: blood. This chain's CDR3 is CASSLKGRADEQYF. Combining the CDR3 with reference TRBV7-2 and TRBJ2-7 gives the whole variable domain GAGVSQSPSNKVTEKGKDVELRCDPISGHTALYWYRQSLGQGLEFLIYFQGNSAPDKSGLPSDRFSAERTGGSVSTLTIQRTQQEDSAVYLCASSLKGRADEQYFGPGTRLTVT.